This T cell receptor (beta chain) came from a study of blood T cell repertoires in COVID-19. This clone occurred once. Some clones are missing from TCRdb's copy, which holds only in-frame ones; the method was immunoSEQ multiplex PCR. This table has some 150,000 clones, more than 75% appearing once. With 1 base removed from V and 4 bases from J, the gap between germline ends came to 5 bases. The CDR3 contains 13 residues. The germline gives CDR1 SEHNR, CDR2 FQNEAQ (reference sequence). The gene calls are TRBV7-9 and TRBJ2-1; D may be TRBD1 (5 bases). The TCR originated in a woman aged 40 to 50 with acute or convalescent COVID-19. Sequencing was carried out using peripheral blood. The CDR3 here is CASSLGQYNEQFF. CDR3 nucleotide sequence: TGTGCCAGCAGCTTAGGACAGTACAATGAGCAGTTCTTC.